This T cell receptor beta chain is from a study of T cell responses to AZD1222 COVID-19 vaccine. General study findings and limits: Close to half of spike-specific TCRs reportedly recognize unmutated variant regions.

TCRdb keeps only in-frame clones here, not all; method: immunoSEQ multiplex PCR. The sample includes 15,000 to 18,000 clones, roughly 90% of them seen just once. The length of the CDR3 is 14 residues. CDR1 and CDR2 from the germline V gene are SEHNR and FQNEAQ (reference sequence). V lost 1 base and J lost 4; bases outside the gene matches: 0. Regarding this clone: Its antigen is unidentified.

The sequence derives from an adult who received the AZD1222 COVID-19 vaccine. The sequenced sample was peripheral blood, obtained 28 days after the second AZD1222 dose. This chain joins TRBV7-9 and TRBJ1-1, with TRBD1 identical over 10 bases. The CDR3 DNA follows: TGTGCCAGCAGCTTAGGGGACAGGGGCACTGAAGCTTTCTTT. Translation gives CASSLGDRGTEAFF.